The 29 T cell receptor beta chains reported below all come from one sample, sequenced in a study of vaccination and CD4 T cells after COVID-19. Oncomine TCR Beta short-read sequencing was applied to DNA from cultured CD4+ T cells. MiXCR was run by TCRdb on the PCR reads, yielding one entry per CDR3 protein. The data show approximately 27,000 distinct CDR3 sequences, about 35% seen once. What these receptors recognize is not known. This sample's time point: late sampling 161 to 241 days after vaccination in a few convalescent patients. Treatment described: approximately 10-day PBMC culture with coronavirus spike peptide pools or control peptides (ViraFEST assay). The sample in question was CD4+ T cells from blood, cultured in vitro, obtained about 7 months after SARS-CoV-2 vaccination. The origin of the receptors is a human donor who had recovered from COVID-19.

The chain is built from TRBV10-1 and TRBJ2-3; D unresolved. The V end lost 6 bases, the J end lost 1 base, and 8 bases lay between the germline ends. The CDR3 sequence is 13 residues long. Germline lookup yields CDR1 WNHNN and CDR2 SYGVQD (reference sequence). The CDR3 coding sequence is TGCGCCAGCAGAAAGGACCGCACAGATACGCAGTATTTT. It encodes CASRKDRTDTQYF.

The sample holds a few counts of this clonotype. The chain links TRBV27 to TRBJ2-7; D is unresolved. The CDR3 is 12 residues long. CDR1 and CDR2 from the germline V gene are MNHEY and SMNVEV (reference sequence). Trimming pared 3 bases from V and 0 bases from J, leaving 3 bases between. The CDR3 region is CASSFDSYEQYF. The CDR3 region has the DNA TGTGCCAGCAGTTTTGACTCCTACGAGCAGTACTTC.

The sample holds a few counts of this clonotype. This chain connects TRBV20-1 to TRBJ2-5; D gene uncertain. The CDR3 has 13 amino acids. V lost 3 bases and J lost 1, with 9 bases in between. Per germline, CDR1 DFQATT and CDR2 SNEGSKA (reference sequence). The CDR3 here is CSARRTVQETQYF. CDR3 coding DNA: TGCAGTGCTAGGAGGACGGTCCAAGAGACCCAGTACTTC.

The chain recombines TRBV20-1 with TRBJ2-1; 8 positions agree with TRBD2. CDR3 size: 17 residues. Looked up from germline, CDR1 is DFQATT and CDR2 is SNEGSKA (reference sequence). Losses at the gene ends were 0 bases for V and 10 bases for J; bases not matched to a gene: 17. CDR3 in amino acids: CSARDGPGGRSTGEQFF. The CDR3 coding sequence is TGCAGTGCTAGAGATGGCCCCGGCGGGAGGAGTACAGGAGAGCAGTTCTTC.

This clonotype was recorded a few times. V usage is TRBV20-1 and J usage is TRBJ1-5; unclear D gene. The ends were cut back, 3 bases at V and 5 bases at J, with 11 bases in the middle. This CDR3 spans 13 amino acids. Germline-derived CDR1 and CDR2 are DFQATT and SNEGSKA (reference sequence). The DNA of the CDR3 is TGCAGTGCTAGCCCGACTTTCGATCAGCCCCAGCATTTT. The encoded protein is CSASPTFDQPQHF.

The chain uses TRBV20-1 and TRBJ1-1; TRBD1 might be the D (5 bases). CDR3 size: 13 residues. V lost 3 bases and J 1 base, leaving 9 bases between the germline ends. Germline assignment: CDR1 DFQATT and CDR2 SNEGSKA (reference sequence). The CDR3 region is CSASRQQNTEAFF. The CDR3 DNA sequence: TGCAGTGCTAGCCGACAGCAGAACACTGAAGCTTTCTTT.

This chain joins TRBV20-1 and TRBJ1-5; no firm D call. V lost 3 bases to trimming and J lost 5 bases, with 14 bases between them. The CDR3 sequence is 14 residues long. Germline V gives CDR1 DFQATT, CDR2 SNEGSKA (reference sequence). The CDR3 protein is CSARSAGRYQPQHF. CDR3 nucleotides: TGCAGTGCTAGGTCGGCCGGGAGGTATCAGCCCCAGCATTTT.

The chain couples TRBV12-3 or TRBV12-4 to TRBJ1-5; D gene ambiguous. The ends were cut back, 10 bases at V and 7 bases at J, with 17 bases in the middle. The CDR3 consists of 13 residues. Here the CDR3 reads CATARRQAQPQHF. The CDR3 DNA reads as TGTGCCACAGCTAGGAGACAAGCGCAGCCCCAGCATTTT.

J is TRBJ2-3 and V is TRBV20-1; D unclear. Germline CDR1 DFQATT, CDR2 SNEGSKA (reference sequence). Trimming took 1 base from V and 4 from J, leaving 6 bases between them. CDR3 length equals 12 residues. CDR3 amino acids: CSARGQPDTQYF. The CDR3, as DNA: TGCAGTGCTAGAGGTCAGCCAGATACGCAGTATTTT.

The CDR3 spells CASKRLKPEAFF. DNA for the CDR3: TGTGCCAGCAAACGTCTCAAGCCTGAAGCTTTCTTT. The genes are TRBV28 and TRBJ1-1; D call uncertain. The V and J ends lost 7 bases and 6 bases respectively, with 12 bases between them. The CDR3 has 12 amino acids. CDR1 is MDHEN, CDR2 SYDVKM, per germline.

This chain links TRBV20-1 with TRBJ2-7; possibly TRBD2 for D (5 bases). Trimming took 5 bases from V and 2 from J, leaving 10 bases between them. CDR1 is DFQATT, CDR2 SNEGSKA, per germline (reference sequence). This CDR3 has 12 amino acids. The CDR3 nucleotides read TGCAGTGCTTTTAGCGAAACCTACGAGCAGTACTTC. Protein product: CSAFSETYEQYF.

V and J are TRBV7-2 and TRBJ2-3; 13 nucleotides match TRBD2. Germline V lookup: CDR1 SGHTA, CDR2 FQGNSA. V lost 4 bases and J lost 5; bases outside the gene matches: 6. The CDR3 runs to 16 residues. The CDR3 DNA reads TGTGCCAGCAGCTCACTAGCGGGAGGGTTTGTAGATACGCAGTATTTT. Translated: CASSSLAGGFVDTQYF.

The chain is built from TRBV7-2 and TRBJ2-7; D gene ambiguous. V lost 5 bases and J 2 bases, leaving 7 bases between the germline ends. The CDR3 covers 12 residues. Germline V lookup: CDR1 SGHTA, CDR2 FQGNSA. CDR3 region: CASSRTPYEQYF. CDR3 coding DNA: TGTGCCAGCAGCCGGACGCCCTACGAGCAGTACTTC.

This clonotype is labeled medium-sized. The chain is built from TRBV6-1 and TRBJ1-5; 7 bases are a match to TRBD1. The trim removed 5 bases at V and 3 bases at J, leaving 4 bases unmatched. This CDR3 region has 14 residues. The germline gives CDR1 MNHNS, CDR2 SASEGT. The CDR3 sequence: CASSTDRVNQPQHF. In DNA form, the CDR3 reads TGTGCCAGCAGTACCGACAGGGTCAATCAGCCCCAGCATTTT.

The chain employs TRBV6-1 and TRBJ2-5; 7 nucleotides align to TRBD2. Trimming at V came to 7 bases and at J to 5 bases, leaving 10 bases not matched to a gene. CDR3 length: 14 amino acids. Germline V lookup: CDR1 MNHNS, CDR2 SASEGT. Here the CDR3 DNA reads TGTGCCAGCAAGGGGAGGGCCGATGGGGAGACCCAGTACTTC. Residues: CASKGRADGETQYF.

This clonotype turned up a few times. V gene TRBV10-3 combines with J gene TRBJ1-1, with D possibly TRBD1 on 5 matching bases. The CDR3 sequence is 12 residues long. CDR1 is ENHRY, CDR2 SYGVKD, per germline. V gave up 4 bases and J gave up 4 bases, with 7 bases separating them. CDR3 sequence: CAISGGGTEAFF. DNA for the CDR3: TGTGCCATCAGTGGGGGGGGCACTGAAGCTTTCTTT.

This sequence joins TRBV10-1 and TRBJ2-2; the match to TRBD2 covers 7 bases. This CDR3 contains 13 residues. The V and J ends lost 5 bases and 4 bases, in that order; junction bases with no gene match: 1. The V gene's germline CDR1 is WNHNN and CDR2 SYGVQD (reference sequence). CDR3 sequence reads: CASSWGGTGELFF. The CDR3 DNA follows: TGCGCCAGCAGTTGGGGGGGCACCGGGGAGCTGTTTTTT.

This clonotype has a handful of counts. The rearrangement uses TRBV7-9 and TRBJ1-5, with D unclear. CDR3 length equals 14 residues. V dropped 1 base and J dropped 3 bases, with 7 bases sitting between them. In germline, CDR1 is SEHNR, CDR2 FQNEAQ (reference sequence). The chain's CDR3 is CASSLGTDNQPQHF. The DNA for the CDR3 is TGTGCCAGCAGCTTAGGTACCGACAATCAGCCCCAGCATTTT. Full variable domain (remainder filled in from reference TRBV7-9 and TRBJ1-5): DTGVSQNPRHKITKRGQNVTFRCDPISEHNRLYWYRQTLGQGPEFLTYFQNEAQLEKSRLLSDRFSAERPKGSFSTLEIQRTEQGDSAMYLCASSLGTDNQPQHFGDGTRLSIL.

The chain links TRBV7-9 to TRBJ2-7; D may be TRBD1 (6 bases). CDR1 is SEHNR, CDR2 FQNEAQ, per germline (reference sequence). This CDR3 is built from 15 residues. The ends were cut back, 4 bases at V and 2 bases at J, with 15 bases in the middle. As DNA, the CDR3 is TGTGCCAGCAGCTCCCCGACGGCAGGGGCCTACGAGCAGTACTTC. Protein sequence: CASSSPTAGAYEQYF.

This chain joins TRBV20-1 and TRBJ2-7; a possible D gene is TRBD1 (6 bases). The V gene lost 4 bases and the J gene lost 2 bases, with 15 bases spanning the gap. The CDR3 length is 14 residues. Germline values: CDR1 DFQATT, CDR2 SNEGSKA (reference sequence). The CDR3 loop reads CSAMMTGLAYEQYF. In nucleotides, the CDR3 is TGCAGTGCTATGATGACAGGCTTAGCCTACGAGCAGTACTTC.

The V gene is TRBV2, the J gene TRBJ2-1; either TRBD1 or TRBD2 may supply D (5 bases each). V was trimmed by 4 bases and J by 1 base, leaving 11 bases between them. Per the germline V gene, CDR1 is SNHLY and CDR2 is FYNNEI. The CDR3 consists of 15 residues. The CDR3 spells CASSGGQGSYNEQFF. CDR3 bases: TGTGCCAGCAGTGGAGGGCAGGGTTCCTACAATGAGCAGTTCTTC.

V usage is TRBV20-1 and J usage is TRBJ2-2, with D maybe TRBD2 (6 bases). Trimming removed 1 base from V and 2 bases from J, with 14 bases in between. This CDR3 has 16 residues. CDR1 is DFQATT, CDR2 SNEGSKA, per germline (reference sequence). CDR3 amino acids: CSARGSLGLNTGELFF. The CDR3 nucleotides read TGCAGTGCTAGAGGGTCGCTGGGACTCAACACCGGGGAGCTGTTTTTT.

The J gene is TRBJ2-5, the V gene TRBV7-3; TRBD1 might be the D (6 bases). CDR3 length: 13 residues. Trimming took off 6 bases at V and 5 bases at J, with 13 bases between the two ends. CDR1 SGHTA and CDR2 FQGTGA come from the germline V gene. CDR3 sequence: CASSRGSGETQYF. The CDR3, as DNA: TGTGCCAGCAGTAGGGGGTCAGGGGAGACCCAGTACTTC.

There are a few counts of this clonotype. The chain recombines TRBV7-8 with TRBJ2-5; 11 bases are shared with TRBD1. CDR1 and CDR2 (germline): SGHVS, FQNEAQ. The CDR3 is made up of 16 amino acids. V lost 5 bases to trimming and J lost 2 bases; unmatched junction nucleotides: 7. CDR3 nucleotide sequence: TGTGCCAGCAGCCTTAGGGGACAGGGGGTTCAAGAGACCCAGTACTTC. Translated: CASSLRGQGVQETQYF.

The V and J genes are TRBV6-1 and TRBJ2-7; D could derive from TRBD1 or TRBD2 (6 bases each). The ends were cut back, 5 bases at V and 5 bases at J, with 16 bases in the middle. The CDR3 contains 14 residues. Germline lookup yields CDR1 MNHNS and CDR2 SASEGT. DNA for the CDR3: TGTGCCAGCAGTCGCCGAAGGGGGGCTGACGAGCAGTACTTC. Its protein product is CASSRRRGADEQYF.

In this sample, this clonotype turned up once. The rearrangement uses TRBV5-1 and TRBJ1-1, with TRBD1 identical over 7 bases. The CDR3 covers 13 residues. The V gene end was trimmed by 8 bases and the J gene end by 1 base; junction bases not matched to a gene: 5. Germline CDR1 SGHRS, CDR2 YFSETQ. This chain's CDR3 is CASAGQENTEAFF. CDR3 DNA: TGCGCCAGTGCAGGACAGGAGAACACTGAAGCTTTCTTT.

The DNA of the CDR3 is TGTGCCAGCAGTTTAAGAGCGGGCTCTGGCTATGGCTACACCTTC. As protein: CASSLRAGSGYGYTF. The chain couples TRBV12-3 or TRBV12-4 to TRBJ1-2; D remains ambiguous. With 2 bases removed from V and 4 bases from J, the gap between germline ends came to 14 bases. This CDR3 comprises 15 residues.

This clonotype was picked up a small number of times. The chain uses TRBV27 and TRBJ1-6, with D tentatively TRBD1 (6 bases). The CDR3 extends over 17 amino acids. Germline V gene sequence: CDR1 MNHEY, CDR2 SMNVEV (reference sequence). V lost 2 bases, J lost 5 bases, and 16 bases lay in between. CDR3 sequence: CASSLPSGGGNNSPLHF. CDR3 sequence (DNA): TGTGCCAGCAGTTTACCCTCTGGCGGGGGCAATAATTCACCCCTCCACTTT.

As regards this clonotype: The junction and the germline gene differ at one end; a read error may be behind it. The V gene is TRBV6-2 or TRBV6-3, the J gene TRBJ2-5, with 7 bases identical to TRBD1. Looked up from germline, CDR1 is MNHEY and CDR2 is SVGEGT. CDR3 length equals 13 residues. This CDR3 reads CTSRGWSEETQYF. Here the CDR3 DNA reads TGTACCAGCAGGGGGTGGTCCGAAGAGACCCAGTACTTC.